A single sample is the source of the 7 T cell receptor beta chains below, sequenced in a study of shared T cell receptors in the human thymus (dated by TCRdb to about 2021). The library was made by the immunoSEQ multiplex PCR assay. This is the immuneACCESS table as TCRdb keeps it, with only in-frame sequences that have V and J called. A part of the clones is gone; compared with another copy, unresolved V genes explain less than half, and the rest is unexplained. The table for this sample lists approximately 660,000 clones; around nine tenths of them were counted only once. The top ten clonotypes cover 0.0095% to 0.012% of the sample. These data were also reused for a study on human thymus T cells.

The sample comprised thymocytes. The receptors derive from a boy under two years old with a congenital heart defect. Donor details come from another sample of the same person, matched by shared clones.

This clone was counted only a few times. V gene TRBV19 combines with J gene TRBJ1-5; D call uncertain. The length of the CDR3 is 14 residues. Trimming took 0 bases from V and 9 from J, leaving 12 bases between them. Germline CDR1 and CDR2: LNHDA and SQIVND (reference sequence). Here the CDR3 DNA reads TGTGCCAGTAGTATAGATCGGGAAGAGTGGCCCCAGCATTTT. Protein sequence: CASSIDREEWPQHF.

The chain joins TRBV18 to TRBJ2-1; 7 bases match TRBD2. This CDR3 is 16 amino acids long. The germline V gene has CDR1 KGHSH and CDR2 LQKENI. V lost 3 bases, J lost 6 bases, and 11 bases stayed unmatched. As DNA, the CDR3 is TGTGCCAGCTCACCCCACTGGGCGGGAGAACCCAATGAGCAGTTCTTC. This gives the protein CASSPHWAGEPNEQFF.

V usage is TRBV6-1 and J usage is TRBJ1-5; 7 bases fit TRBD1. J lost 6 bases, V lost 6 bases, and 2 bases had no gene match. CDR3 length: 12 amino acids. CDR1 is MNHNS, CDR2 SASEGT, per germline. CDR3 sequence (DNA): TGTGCCAGCAGAAGACAGGGTCAGCCCCAGCATTTT. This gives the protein CASRRQGQPQHF.

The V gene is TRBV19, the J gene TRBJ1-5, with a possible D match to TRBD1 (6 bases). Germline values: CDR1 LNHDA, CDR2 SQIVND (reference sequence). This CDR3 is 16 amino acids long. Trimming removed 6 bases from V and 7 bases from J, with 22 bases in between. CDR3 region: CASSREDSLRPQPQHF. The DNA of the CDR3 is TGTGCCAGTAGCAGAGAGGACAGCCTAAGGCCCCAGCCCCAGCATTTT.

The CDR3 DNA reads TGCAGCGTCGGACTAGCGGGGTTCCGGTTCTTC. Translated: CSVGLAGFRFF. V usage is TRBV29-1 and J usage is TRBJ2-1; 12 bases fit TRBD2. The J segment lost 15 bases and the V segment lost 6 bases, leaving 6 bases of the junction unmatched. Per germline, CDR1 SQVTM and CDR2 ANQGSEA. The CDR3 spans 11 residues.

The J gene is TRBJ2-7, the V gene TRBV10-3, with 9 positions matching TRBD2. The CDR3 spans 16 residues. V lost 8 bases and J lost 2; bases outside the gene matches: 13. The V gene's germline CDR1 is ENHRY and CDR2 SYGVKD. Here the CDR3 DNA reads TGTGCCATCGCTGCGGGAGGGCCTTTAAAACCCTACGAGCAGTACTTC. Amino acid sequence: CAIAAGGPLKPYEQYF.

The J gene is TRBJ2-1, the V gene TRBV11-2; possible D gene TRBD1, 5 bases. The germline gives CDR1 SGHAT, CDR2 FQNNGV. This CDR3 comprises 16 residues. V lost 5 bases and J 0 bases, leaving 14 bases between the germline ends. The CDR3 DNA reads TGTGCCAGCAGCCCACGGGTTGACAGCTCCTACAATGAGCAGTTCTTC. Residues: CASSPRVDSSYNEQFF.